The text below deals with one T cell receptor (beta chain). Which antigen it targets is not known. No base quality values were provided; no much bigger clone lies one nucleotide off. The data were taken from a study of response to subunit inactivated influenza vaccine listed by TCRdb under 2018. Background on the whole study: Deep quantitative profiling of the T cell receptor repertoire was used in the study to follow responses to a trivalent subunit inactivated influenza vaccine. Study-level results and caveats: The authors proposed that each seasonal influenza vaccination may bring in only a limited number of new T cells.

At the junction V is shortened by 1 base and J by 5 bases; bases outside the gene matches: 8. CDR1 LNHDA and CDR2 SQIVND were looked up in the germline V gene (reference sequence). From the cysteine up to the phenylalanine, the CDR3 has a length of 16 residues. Only the CDR3 DNA is retained, 48 bases long and in frame from the first base. The time point label corresponds to: approximately 47 days after influenza vaccine administration. Libraries were prepared through RT-PCR. Sequencing was carried out with an Illumina HiSeq 2500. In TCRdb, the public reads were trimmed at Q25 with fastp and aligned with MiXCR, with productive beta chains retained. Entries are consolidated by CDR3 protein sequence, retaining the most common genes and DNA. The sample includes roughly 150,000 distinct CDR3 sequences, with approximately 11% observed a single time. Clones ranked in the top ten supply around 12% of the sample.

Here the chain combines TRBV19 and TRBJ2-1, and TRBD2 matches 7 of the central bases. The sample here was non-naive T cells sorted from PBMCs, taken about 40 days after vaccination. The label giving this sample's cell subset or site can be read as: memory T cell fraction. The receptor's source is a man in his fifties or sixties who received an inactivated influenza vaccine. Donor details come from another sample of the same person, matched by shared clones. CDR3 protein: CASSIARTRFHNEQFF. The nucleotide sequence reads TGTGCCAGTAGTATAGCACGGACTAGGTTCCACAATGAGCAGTTCTTC.